The 10 T cell receptor beta chains presented below share a single source sample, sequenced in a study of T cell responses to AZD1222 COVID-19 vaccine. Measured with immunoSEQ multiplex PCR; TCRdb has only the in-frame clones, and not every one. The sample shows roughly 150,000 clones, 85% to 95% of them seen only once. The source was peripheral blood, collected on day 0 of AZD1222 vaccination. These receptors were collected from an adult in good health.

The rearrangement uses TRBV2 and TRBJ1-4; D is uncertain. V was shortened by 3 bases and J by 7 bases, with 15 bases between the two germline ends. The CDR3 is 15 residues long. CDR1 is SNHLY and CDR2 is FYNNEI in the germline V gene. The CDR3 is CASSDGRGRSEKLFF. CDR3 nucleotides: TGTGCCAGCAGTGACGGACGGGGAAGGTCTGAAAAACTGTTTTTT.

The rearrangement joins TRBV6-5 to TRBJ1-3, with TRBD1 identical over 7 bases. Germline assignment: CDR1 MNHEY and CDR2 SVGAGI. CDR3 length: 14 residues. After removal of 9 bases from V and 0 bases from J, the junction contained 5 bases not matched to a gene. The DNA for the CDR3 is TGTGCCAGTGGGACAGTTAACTCTGGAAACACCATATATTTT. This sequence encodes CASGTVNSGNTIYF.

The chain is built from TRBV7-2 and TRBJ1-5; D is unclear. The CDR3 is 15 amino acids. Trimming took 5 bases from V and 0 from J, leaving 11 bases between them. Germline V lookup: CDR1 SGHTA, CDR2 FQGNSA. The CDR3: CASSEGRPSNQPQHF. CDR3 DNA sequence: TGTGCCAGCAGCGAAGGGCGTCCTAGCAATCAGCCCCAGCATTTT.

The V and J genes are TRBV5-1 and TRBJ1-3; no firm D call. Germline V gene lookup returns CDR1 SGHRS and CDR2 YFSETQ. The CDR3 spans 14 residues. V shed 4 bases and J shed 0 bases, with 8 bases lying between them. CDR3 sequence: CASSAGSSGNTIYF. The CDR3 DNA follows: TGCGCCAGCAGCGCCGGGTCCTCTGGAAACACCATATATTTT.

The gene calls are TRBV30 and TRBJ2-2; D gene unclear. Trimming cost V 7 bases and J 3 bases, with 18 bases left between them. CDR3 length equals 15 residues. Germline CDR1 is GTSNPN and CDR2 is SVGIG (reference sequence). The CDR3 coding sequence is TGTGCCTACCCGACGCGAAATTTAGACACCGGGGAGCTGTTTTTT. This codes for CAYPTRNLDTGELFF.

The chain combines TRBV4-1 with TRBJ2-7; 7 positions match TRBD2. Germline CDR1 reads MGHRA; CDR2 reads YSYEKL. The junction had 3 bases not matched to a gene; V was cut back by 1 base and J by 3 bases. This CDR3 is built from 14 residues. CDR3: CASSQGTSVYEQYF. The CDR3 DNA is TGCGCCAGCAGCCAAGGAACTAGCGTCTACGAGCAGTACTTC.

This clone came up once. This rearrangement joins TRBV19 to TRBJ2-2; 9 bases agree with TRBD1. CDR1 and CDR2 from the germline V gene are LNHDA and SQIVND (reference sequence). CDR3 size: 15 residues. The ends lost 5 bases at V and 6 bases at J; junction bases unmatched: 7. The CDR3 region is CASSPDRGAAGELFF. The CDR3 nucleotides read TGTGCCAGTAGTCCCGACAGGGGGGCGGCCGGGGAGCTGTTTTTT.

This clone was detected only once. The chain uses TRBV10-1 and TRBJ2-1; D is perhaps TRBD1 (6 bases). The CDR3 is 16 residues long. Germline CDR1 and CDR2: WNHNN and SYGVQD (reference sequence). The ends were cut back, 2 bases at V and 5 bases at J, with 16 bases in the middle. CDR3 in DNA: TGCGCCAGCAGTGAGCAGACAGGTGTTGGAGACAATGAGCAGTTCTTC. Translated: CASSEQTGVGDNEQFF.

The chain employs TRBV13 and TRBJ1-3, with D tentatively TRBD1 (5 bases). CDR1 and CDR2 from the germline V gene are PRHDT and FYEKMQ (reference sequence). The length of the CDR3 is 16 residues. The ends were cut back, 5 bases at V and 3 bases at J, with 17 bases in the middle. CDR3 DNA sequence: TGTGCCAGCAGCCTCCCGACCGGGGGGAATGGAAACACCATATATTTT. Amino acids: CASSLPTGGNGNTIYF.

CDR3 in amino acids: CASSVGHSNTGELFF. CDR3 DNA: TGCGCCAGCAGCGTGGGACATTCGAACACCGGGGAGCTGTTTTTT. The chain is built from TRBV5-1 and TRBJ2-2, with a possible D match to TRBD1 (6 bases). The CDR3 spans 15 residues. The V end was cut by 4 bases, the J end by 0 bases, with 10 bases between. The germline V gene has CDR1 SGHRS and CDR2 YFSETQ.